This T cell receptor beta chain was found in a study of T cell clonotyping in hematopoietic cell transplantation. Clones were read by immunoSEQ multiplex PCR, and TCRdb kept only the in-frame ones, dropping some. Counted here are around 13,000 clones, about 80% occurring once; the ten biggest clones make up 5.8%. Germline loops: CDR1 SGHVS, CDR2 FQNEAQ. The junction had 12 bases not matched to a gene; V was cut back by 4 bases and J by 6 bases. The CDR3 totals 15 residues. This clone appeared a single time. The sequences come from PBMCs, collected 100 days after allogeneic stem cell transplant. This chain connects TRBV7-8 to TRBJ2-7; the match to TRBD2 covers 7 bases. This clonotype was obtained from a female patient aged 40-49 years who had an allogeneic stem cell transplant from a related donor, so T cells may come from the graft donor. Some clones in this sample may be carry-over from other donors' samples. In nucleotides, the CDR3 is TGTGCCAGCAGCTCCCGGAGACTAGCATCTAGCGAGCAGTACTTC. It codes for CASSSRRLASSEQYF.